The entry below describes one T cell receptor (beta chain). Antigen specificity is unknown. Only in-frame clones appear in the TCRdb table, and some are missing; sequencing was by immunoSEQ multiplex PCR. Of 86,000 or so clones detected, about 90% appear once; the ten largest clones hold 9.5% to 13%. This entry belongs to a study of T cell responses to AZD1222 COVID-19 vaccine. This CDR3 comprises 13 residues. Trimming left V 2 bases short and J 6 bases short, with 13 bases between. Germline assignment: CDR1 SQVTM and CDR2 ANQGSEA. Findings and limits, study-wide: Donors were chiefly white British, with a greater number of females, and clonal diversity was perhaps underestimated. The breadth and depth of Spike-specific TCRs increased once two AZD1222 doses had been given.

The chain combines TRBV29-1 with TRBJ1-2; D might be TRBD1 (5 bases). The sample consisted of peripheral blood, taken 28 days after the second AZD1222 dose. This receptor was taken from an adult who received the AZD1222 COVID-19 vaccine. The CDR3 sequence is CSVEFHFRDGYTF. The DNA for the CDR3 is TGCAGCGTTGAATTCCACTTCAGGGATGGCTACACCTTC.